Each of the 18 T cell receptor beta chains below was sequenced from the same sample in a study of cytomegalovirus exposure and HLA in healthy donors. The study ran its PCR with 60 Vbeta and 13 Jbeta primers. Profiling relied on immunoSEQ multiplex PCR, and the TCRdb table lists in-frame clones only, not all of them. The sample gives some 100,000 clones, approximately 80% of which show up once; over 2.5% is in the top ten. Sequencing input: PBMCs. The receptors were gathered from a male donor in good health and CMV-seropositive.

V and J are TRBV7-2 and TRBJ2-5; 10 bases align to TRBD2. The ends lost 2 bases at V and 1 base at J; junction bases unmatched: 7. The germline V gene encodes CDR1 SGHTA and CDR2 FQGNSA. This CDR3 region has 17 residues. CDR3 sequence reads: CASSLLGLAGVQETQYF. CDR3 nucleotide sequence: TGTGCCAGCAGCTTACTCGGCCTAGCGGGGGTCCAAGAGACCCAGTACTTC. Complete variable domain (other parts from reference TRBV7-2 and TRBJ2-5): GAGVSQSPSNKVTEKGKDVELRCDPISGHTALYWYRQSLGQGLEFLIYFQGNSAPDKSGLPSDRFSAERTGGSVSTLTIQRTQQEDSAVYLCASSLLGLAGVQETQYFGPGTRLLVL.

The chain carries TRBV5-1 and TRBJ1-2; D possibly corresponds to TRBD1 (6 bases). Germline lookup yields CDR1 SGHRS and CDR2 YFSETQ. The CDR3 spans 18 residues. V was pared by 1 base and J by 6 bases, with 25 bases between. In DNA form, the CDR3 reads TGCGCCAGCAGCTTGAATTCGCCCTCACAGGGCTTTAGCGATGGCTACACCTTC. It translates to CASSLNSPSQGFSDGYTF.

This clone was found a few times. The V and J genes are TRBV30 and TRBJ2-5; 10 bases map to TRBD2. The CDR3 totals 14 residues. With 7 bases clipped from V and 4 bases from J, the junction kept 9 bases outside the gene matches. The germline V gene has CDR1 GTSNPN and CDR2 SVGIG (reference sequence). The CDR3 DNA sequence: TGTGCCTTTACCCTAGGACTAGCGGTAGAGACCCAGTACTTC. This translates into CAFTLGLAVETQYF.

The genes are TRBV11-2 and TRBJ2-3; D unresolved. CDR3 length: 15 amino acids. Deletions cut 1 base from V and 0 bases from J, with 8 bases between. Germline values: CDR1 SGHAT, CDR2 FQNNGV. The CDR3 sequence: CASSLAYRSTDTQYF. CDR3 sequence (DNA): TGTGCCAGCAGCTTAGCATACCGGAGCACAGATACGCAGTATTTT.

The chain recombines TRBV27 with TRBJ1-4, with 7 positions matching TRBD1. J was trimmed by 6 bases and V by 5 bases; bases with no gene match: 6. Germline V gene sequence: CDR1 MNHEY, CDR2 SMNVEV (reference sequence). The CDR3 has 14 amino acids. CDR3 in DNA: TGTGCCAGCAGTCACTCCGGGACAGATGAAAAACTGTTTTTT. This codes for CASSHSGTDEKLFF. The full variable domain, with the rest looked up from reference TRBV27 and TRBJ1-4, is EAQVTQNPRYLITVTGKKLTVTCSQNMNHEYMSWYRQDPGLGLRQIYYSMNVEVTDKGDVPEGYKVSRKEKRNFPLILESPSPNQTSLYFCASSHSGTDEKLFFGSGTQLSVL.

CDR3 loop: CASSSGQTGTGELFF. The CDR3 DNA reads as TGTGCCAGCAGCTCGGGACAAACGGGGACCGGGGAGCTGTTTTTT. J is TRBJ2-2 and V is TRBV7-3, with D maybe TRBD1 (6 bases). Germline CDR1 is SGHTA and CDR2 is FQGTGA. V was pared by 4 bases and J by 5 bases, with 14 bases between. This CDR3 comprises 15 residues.

The V gene is TRBV28, the J gene TRBJ1-1; D ambiguous. Germline CDR1 MDHEN, CDR2 SYDVKM. The CDR3 runs 14 residues. V was pared by 7 bases and J by 5 bases, with 17 bases between. The chain's CDR3 is CASTRGGRKTEAFF. The CDR3 region has the DNA TGTGCCAGCACCCGAGGTGGTAGGAAAACTGAAGCTTTCTTT.

The gene calls are TRBV29-1 and TRBJ2-2, with D possibly matching TRBD1 (6 bases). The CDR3 is made up of 14 amino acids. V was clipped by 5 bases and J by 5 bases, with 15 bases between them. CDR1 and CDR2 (germline): SQVTM, ANQGSEA. In DNA form, the CDR3 reads TGCAGCGTTCAACCGGGACACAGAACCGGGGAGCTGTTTTTT. Translating it yields CSVQPGHRTGELFF.

This rearrangement joins TRBV18 to TRBJ1-1; 7 bases agree with TRBD1. The CDR3 covers 14 residues. The junction had 4 bases not matched to a gene; V was cut back by 4 bases and J by 2 bases. Germline V gene sequence: CDR1 KGHSH, CDR2 LQKENI. CDR3 sequence reads: CASSRDRFNTEAFF. CDR3 sequence (DNA): TGTGCCAGCTCACGGGACAGATTTAACACTGAAGCTTTCTTT.

This sequence joins TRBV4-1 and TRBJ1-2, with 9 bases lining up with TRBD1. The J segment lost 7 bases and the V segment lost 2 bases, leaving 5 bases of the junction unmatched. Germline V gives CDR1 MGHRA, CDR2 YSYEKL. The length of the CDR3 is 14 residues. The CDR3 bases are TGCGCCAGCAGCCAAACAGGGGGCGAATTTGGCTACACCTTC. The encoded protein is CASSQTGGEFGYTF.

V is TRBV6-5 and J is TRBJ2-7; 10 bases map to TRBD2. The CDR3 spans 15 residues. CDR1 is MNHEY, CDR2 SVGAGI, per germline. V dropped 5 bases and J dropped 0; count of bases not matched to a gene: 4. CDR3 sequence reads: CASSILAGYSYEQYF. The CDR3 coding sequence is TGTGCCAGCAGTATACTAGCGGGGTACTCCTACGAGCAGTACTTC.

The rearrangement uses TRBV29-1 and TRBJ2-3, with TRBD1 identical over 12 bases. With V trimmed by 0 bases and J by 13 bases, 14 bases remained unmatched. CDR1 and CDR2 (germline): SQVTM, ANQGSEA. CDR3 length: 16 residues. CDR3 loop: CSVEDIGTGGHYREYF. CDR3 DNA sequence: TGCAGCGTTGAAGATATAGGGACAGGGGGCCACTATAGGGAGTATTTT.

The CDR3: CASRMRTGTYEQYF. In DNA, the CDR3 is TGTGCCAGCAGGATGAGGACAGGGACCTACGAGCAGTACTTC. The V gene is TRBV6-5, the J gene TRBJ2-7; 8 nucleotides match TRBD1. CDR1 MNHEY and CDR2 SVGAGI come from the germline V gene. This CDR3 is built from 14 residues. Trimming at V came to 6 bases and at J to 2 bases, leaving 6 bases not matched to a gene.

The rearrangement links TRBV7-2 to TRBJ1-2; 8 nucleotides match TRBD1. The CDR3 is 15 amino acids. Germline CDR1 is SGHTA and CDR2 is FQGNSA. Trimming at V came to 5 bases and at J to 4 bases, leaving 9 bases not matched to a gene. The CDR3 loop reads CASSGGAGGGYGYTF. The DNA for the CDR3 is TGTGCCAGCAGCGGTGGGGCAGGGGGCGGCTATGGCTACACCTTC.

This clone is a singleton in its sample. The V gene is TRBV29-1, the J gene TRBJ2-7, with D possibly matching TRBD1 (6 bases). There are 13 residues in the CDR3. V lost 2 bases, J lost 6 bases, and 14 bases lay in between. Germline V gene sequence: CDR1 SQVTM, CDR2 ANQGSEA. The CDR3 loop is CSVETGLVREQYF. For the CDR3, the DNA is TGCAGCGTTGAAACAGGGCTAGTACGCGAGCAGTACTTC.

V usage is TRBV5-1 and J usage is TRBJ2-1; D is possibly TRBD1 (6 bases). There are 15 residues in the CDR3. Trimming removed 6 bases from V and 8 bases from J, with 21 bases in between. Germline CDR1 SGHRS, CDR2 YFSETQ. CDR3 amino acids: CASMNRPQGWYEQFF. Here the CDR3 DNA reads TGCGCCAGCATGAATAGGCCACAGGGATGGTATGAGCAGTTCTTC.

This clone was seen a few times. V usage is TRBV18 and J usage is TRBJ2-1, with D possibly matching TRBD1 (5 bases). The CDR3 contains 14 residues. From germline, CDR1 is KGHSH and CDR2 LQKENI. Trimming took off 5 bases at V and 8 bases at J, with 16 bases between the two ends. Here the CDR3 reads CASSKQDVGHEQFF. The CDR3 DNA reads TGTGCCAGCTCAAAACAGGACGTCGGGCATGAGCAGTTCTTC.

The CDR3 nucleotides read TGTGCCAGCAGCTTACAGGGGCCCCAAGAGACCCAGTACTTC. This encodes CASSLQGPQETQYF. J is TRBJ2-5 and V is TRBV5-4, with 7 bases matching TRBD1. This CDR3 spans 14 amino acids. The trim removed 2 bases at V and 1 base at J, leaving 2 bases unmatched. Germline V gene data show CDR1 as SGHNT and CDR2 as YYREEE (reference sequence). The variable domain in full, completed from reference TRBV5-4 and TRBJ2-5, reads ETGVTQSPTHLIKTRGQQVTLRCSSQSGHNTVSWYQQALGQGPQFIFQYYREEENGRGNFPPRFSGLQFPNYSSELNVNALELDDSALYLCASSLQGPQETQYFGPGTRLLVL.